This is a list of T cell receptor beta chains from one sample in a study of T cell responses to AZD1222 COVID-19 vaccine. The repertoire was sequenced with immunoSEQ multiplex PCR; TCRdb's copy has only in-frame clones and lacks some. The table has roughly 150,000 clones, roughly nine tenths seen once. The starting material was peripheral blood, obtained 28 days after the second AZD1222 dose. These receptors originate from an adult who received the AZD1222 COVID-19 vaccine. Each CDR3 is given with its conserved first and last residue. A D gene is named only where the DNA matches it firmly. Part of the rows lack a size; the others show once, few, many or a class for expanded clones.

13	-	TRBV15	TRBJ1-4	few	TGTGCCACCAGCAGAGATCGAGGGGAAAAACTGTTTTTT	CATSRDRGEKLFF
13	-	TRBV19	TRBJ1-3	few	TGTGCCACCGGATCCACAGGGTCATACACCATATATTTT	CATGSTGSYTIYF
16	TRBD1	TRBV4-1	TRBJ1-6	-	TGCGCCAGCAGCCAAGTCTGGGACAGGGATAATTCACCCCTCCACTTT	CASSQVWDRDNSPLHF
15	TRBD1	TRBV5-1	TRBJ1-4	-	TGCGCCAGCAGCTTAATGGACAGGACTAATGAAAAACTGTTTTTT	CASSLMDRTNEKLFF
16	TRBD1	TRBV7-9	TRBJ1-6	-	TGTGCCAGCAGTCCTACAGGGGTGACTAATAATTCACCCCTCCACTTT	CASSPTGVTNNSPLHF
15	TRBD2	TRBV19	TRBJ2-1	-	TGTGCCAGTAGTTCAACTAGCGGGGCGTACAATGAGCAGTTCTTC	CASSSTSGAYNEQFF
14	TRBD1	TRBV18	TRBJ2-3	-	TGTGCCAGCTCAACCAGGGGGCAGACAGATACGCAGTATTTT	CASSTRGQTDTQYF
13	TRBD2	TRBV12-3/TRBV12-4	TRBJ2-3	few	TGTGCCAGCAGCCCGGGGGGGACAGATACGCAGTATTTT	CASSPGGTDTQYF
15	-	TRBV4-1	TRBJ1-1	-	TGCGCCAGCAGCCAAGACACCGGGGAGGGCACTGAAGCTTTCTTT	CASSQDTGEGTEAFF
13	-	TRBV3-1/TRBV3-2	TRBJ1-1	-	TGTGCCAGCAGTACACGACCGAACACTGAAGCTTTCTTT	CASSTRPNTEAFF
13	-	TRBV4-3	TRBJ2-7	once	TGCGCCAGCAGCCAAGATGAGTCCTACGAGCAGTACTTC	CASSQDESYEQYF
17	TRBD2	TRBV7-8	TRBJ2-3	-	TGTGCCAGCAGCTACGGACTAGCGGGGGGGCTCACAGATACGCAGTATTTT	CASSYGLAGGLTDTQYF
16	TRBD2	TRBV6-1	TRBJ2-3	-	TGTGCCAGCAGTGAACCCCCGGGGGGGGGCTCCGATACGCAGTATTTT	CASSEPPGGGSDTQYF
19	TRBD1	TRBV19	TRBJ2-6	-	TGTGCCAGTACCTTCCGAAATCAGGGGGCCAGCTCTGGGGCCAACGTCCTGACTTTC	CASTFRNQGASSGANVLTF
11	-	TRBV12-5	TRBJ1-2	-	TGTGCTAGTGGTACAGGGTATGGCTACACCTTC	CASGTGYGYTF
16	-	TRBV4-2	TRBJ2-3	-	TGTGCCAGCAGCCAAGAAAGGGGGTTTCATGCAGATACGCAGTATTTT	CASSQERGFHADTQYF
15	-	TRBV4-1	TRBJ2-3	-	TGCGCCAGCAGCCTCGACCACGCGGGCACAGATACGCAGTATTTT	CASSLDHAGTDTQYF
18	-	TRBV4-1	TRBJ1-1	-	TGCGCCAGCAGCCAAGATTGGAAGGGAGGGGCTACGAACACTGAAGCTTTCTTT	CASSQDWKGGATNTEAFF
18	-	TRBV11-2	TRBJ2-5	once	TGTGCCAGCTGCCTCCGTTGTAACCCTGGGGAGTACCAAGAGACCCAGTACTTC	CASCLRCNPGEYQETQYF
11	-	TRBV5-4	TRBJ2-1	-	TGTGCCAGCAGCTCTTACAATGAGCAGTTCTTC	CASSSYNEQFF
15	-	TRBV3-1/TRBV3-2	TRBJ2-7	-	TGTGCCAGCAGCCAAGTTTTAGCGGTCTCCTACGAGCAGTACTTC	CASSQVLAVSYEQYF
13	TRBD1	TRBV5-4	TRBJ1-4	few	TGTGCCAGCAGCGCAGACAGGGGTGAAAAACTGTTTTTT	CASSADRGEKLFF
14	-	TRBV18	TRBJ1-3	-	TGTGCCAGCTCACCAGGAGCCTCTGGAAACACCATATATTTT	CASSPGASGNTIYF
14	-	TRBV25-1	TRBJ2-1	-	TGTGCCAGCAGTGAGGGGGGGGCGGGCGATGAGCAGTTCTTC	CASSEGGAGDEQFF
15	TRBD1	TRBV19	TRBJ1-1	-	TGTGCCAGTAGTAGTTTAGCAGGGGGTAACGATGAAGCTTTCTTT	CASSSLAGGNDEAFF
15	-	TRBV4-2	TRBJ1-5	-	TGTGCCAGCAGCGAAGGGGGGCAGGCCGATCAGCCCCAGCATTTT	CASSEGGQADQPQHF
15	-	TRBV11-2	TRBJ2-7	-	TGTGCCAGCAGCTTAGGGGCAGGGGAGAGCGTCGAGCAGTACTTC	CASSLGAGESVEQYF
15	-	TRBV6-5	TRBJ1-5	-	TGTGCCAGCAAGGAGGGCGGAGCTAGCAATCAGCCCCAGCATTTT	CASKEGGASNQPQHF
14	TRBD1	TRBV6-1	TRBJ1-5	-	TGTGCCAGCAGTGACGGGACAGGGGTACAGCCCCAGCATTTT	CASSDGTGVQPQHF
14	TRBD1	TRBV30	TRBJ1-1	-	TGTGCCTCCAAAGTCCGGGACAGGGGAACTGAAGCTTTCTTT	CASKVRDRGTEAFF
14	-	TRBV27	TRBJ2-5	once	TGTGCCAGCAGTTTACGCAGGGGCTGGGAGACCCAGTACTTC	CASSLRRGWETQYF
17	-	TRBV2	TRBJ2-1	-	TGTGCCAGCAGTCCCTCCCTACCAGTAGTGACCTACAATGAGCAGTTCTTC	CASSPSLPVVTYNEQFF
16	TRBD1	TRBV19	TRBJ1-1	-	TGTGCCAGTAGTACCAAGGGGGCGGCGGCGAACACTGAAGCTTTCTTT	CASSTKGAAANTEAFF
15	TRBD1	TRBV5-4	TRBJ2-5	-	TGTGCCAGCAGCTTGAGGACAGGGGCAATTAAGACCCAGTACTTC	CASSLRTGAIKTQYF
14	-	TRBV5-1	TRBJ2-3	few	TGCGCCAGCAGCTTGGAGGCAGCCGGGGATACGCAGTATTTT	CASSLEAAGDTQYF
14	-	TRBV12-5	TRBJ1-1	-	TGTGCTAGTGGTTTCGGGGGGGTGAGTACTGAAGCTTTCTTT	CASGFGGVSTEAFF
17	-	TRBV11-3	TRBJ1-4	-	TGTGCCAGCAGCCTACCCCTCAGGGCAGCAACTAATGAAAAACTGTTTTTT	CASSLPLRAATNEKLFF
14	-	TRBV3-1/TRBV3-2	TRBJ1-2	-	TGTGCCAGCAGCCTGACAGCAGGGGCACATGGCTACACCTTC	CASSLTAGAHGYTF
12	-	TRBV5-6	TRBJ2-7	-	TGTGCCAGCAGCCGAGGACGAGGCGAGCAGTACTTC	CASSRGRGEQYF
14	-	TRBV14	TRBJ1-3	few	TGTGCCAGCAGCCAAGACGACGCGAGCAGCACCATATATTTT	CASSQDDASSTIYF
15	TRBD2	TRBV7-9	TRBJ2-1	once	TGTGCCAGCAGCTTAGCAGCGGGGGGCTTGGATGAGCAGTTCTTC	CASSLAAGGLDEQFF
15	TRBD1	TRBV3-1/TRBV3-2	TRBJ2-1	-	TGTGCCAGCAGCCAAGATTTGGGACAGTACACTGAGCAGTTCTTC	CASSQDLGQYTEQFF
16	TRBD1	TRBV10-1	TRBJ2-7	-	TGCGCCAGCAGTGAGTACCGGGACAGGGGTACCTACGAGCAGTACTTC	CASSEYRDRGTYEQYF
16	TRBD2	TRBV6-2/TRBV6-3	TRBJ2-3	-	TGTGCCAGCAGCCTTCGACTAGCGAAAAGCACAGATACGCAGTATTTT	CASSLRLAKSTDTQYF
13	-	TRBV18	TRBJ2-7	-	TGTGCCAGCTTCCGTACGGGGGCCTACGAGCAGTACTTC	CASFRTGAYEQYF
15	-	TRBV24-1	TRBJ2-5	-	TGTGCCACCAGTGACACCAAAGACCCGGGGGCGACCCAGTACTTC	CATSDTKDPGATQYF
13	-	TRBV7-6	TRBJ2-1	-	TGTGCCAGCAGCCAGGGGGGTCTCAATGAGCAGTTCTTC	CASSQGGLNEQFF
18	TRBD1	TRBV7-8	TRBJ1-2	-	TGTGCCAGCAGCCGAGGACAGGGGGCCATGAAAACTAACTATGGCTACACCTTC	CASSRGQGAMKTNYGYTF